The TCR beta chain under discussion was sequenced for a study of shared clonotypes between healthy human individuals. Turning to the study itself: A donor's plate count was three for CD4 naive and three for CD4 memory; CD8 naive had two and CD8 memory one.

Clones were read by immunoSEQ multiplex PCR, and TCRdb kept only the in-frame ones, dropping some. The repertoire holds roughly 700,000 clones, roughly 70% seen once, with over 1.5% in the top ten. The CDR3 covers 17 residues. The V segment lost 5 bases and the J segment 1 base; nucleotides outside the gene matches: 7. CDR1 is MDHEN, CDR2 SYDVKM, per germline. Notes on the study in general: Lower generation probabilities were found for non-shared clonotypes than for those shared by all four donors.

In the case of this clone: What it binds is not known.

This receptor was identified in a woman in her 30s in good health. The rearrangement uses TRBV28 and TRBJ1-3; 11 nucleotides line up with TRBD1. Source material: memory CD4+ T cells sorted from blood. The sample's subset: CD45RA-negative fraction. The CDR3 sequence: CASSDPGQGASGNTIYF. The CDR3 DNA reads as TGTGCCAGCAGTGATCCCGGACAGGGGGCATCTGGAAACACCATATATTTT.